These 20 T cell receptor beta chains were sequenced from one sample in a study of T cell changes during pregnancy in multiple sclerosis. Assay: immunoSEQ multiplex PCR; the TCRdb copy retains only in-frame clones and omits some. The repertoire holds tens of thousands of clones, with approximately 90% as singletons. The sequencing used CD4+ T cells from peripheral blood mononuclear cells, collected in the first trimester of pregnancy. The receptors were gathered from a female donor in good health, enrolled as a control in a pregnancy study.

The rearrangement joins TRBV2 to TRBJ2-5; TRBD2 matches 10 bases. The CDR3 has 15 residues. The J segment lost 4 bases and the V segment lost 8 bases, leaving 10 bases of the junction unmatched. Germline values: CDR1 SNHLY, CDR2 FYNNEI. CDR3 amino acids: CASALVSGGAETQYF. The CDR3 coding sequence is TGTGCCAGCGCCCTCGTGAGCGGGGGGGCAGAGACCCAGTACTTC.

The J gene is TRBJ2-3, the V gene TRBV6-6; D perhaps matches TRBD1 (6 bases). The CDR3 covers 12 residues. Trimming took 10 bases from V and 3 from J, leaving 11 bases between them. The germline V gene encodes CDR1 MNHNY and CDR2 SVGAGI (reference sequence). The chain's CDR3 is CATRTVTDTQYF. As DNA, the CDR3 is TGTGCCACCCGGACAGTTACAGATACGCAGTATTTT.

This clone was observed once. The V call is TRBV15, the J call TRBJ2-5, with a possible D match to TRBD2 (6 bases). Germline V gene lookup returns CDR1 LNHNV and CDR2 YYDKDF (reference sequence). The CDR3 has 16 residues. The germline V and J ends were trimmed by 2 bases and 1 base, with 14 bases remaining between them. The CDR3 bases are TGTGCCACCAGCAGAACTGGCCCGGGACTCCAAGAGACCCAGTACTTC. Translating gives CATSRTGPGLQETQYF.

This chain connects TRBV4-2 to TRBJ2-3; possibly TRBD1 for D (5 bases). Trimming took 4 bases from V and 5 from J, leaving 22 bases between them. Germline values: CDR1 LGHNA, CDR2 YNFKEQ. This CDR3 region has 17 residues. For the CDR3, the DNA is TGTGCCAGCAGCCCCCTTACGGTGGGGCAACAGCGAGATACGCAGTATTTT. Protein product: CASSPLTVGQQRDTQYF.

This clone was detected only once. This sequence joins TRBV28 and TRBJ2-3; D is ambiguous. The CDR3 has 12 amino acids. Germline V gene sequence: CDR1 MDHEN, CDR2 SYDVKM. Trimming shortened V by 6 bases and J by 6 bases, and 10 bases separated the two germline ends. The CDR3, as DNA: TGTGCCAGCAGAACGGTAACGGATACGCAGTATTTT. This codes for CASRTVTDTQYF.

This sequence joins TRBV5-1 and TRBJ2-1; 9 nucleotides line up with TRBD2. This CDR3 has 16 residues. Looked up from germline, CDR1 is SGHRS and CDR2 is YFSETQ. The ends lost 0 bases at V and 4 bases at J; junction bases unmatched: 5. The CDR3 region has the DNA TGCGCCAGCAGCTTGGCGGCGGGAGGGCTTTACAATGAGCAGTTCTTC. Protein product: CASSLAAGGLYNEQFF.

The rearrangement links TRBV7-8 to TRBJ2-3; 8 bases line up with TRBD1. This CDR3 is 15 amino acids long. V lost 4 bases to trimming and J lost 0 bases; unmatched junction nucleotides: 3. Per germline, CDR1 SGHVS and CDR2 FQNEAQ. As DNA, the CDR3 is TGTGCCAGCAGCTCGGGGACAGGAAGCACAGATACGCAGTATTTT. Translated, it gives CASSSGTGSTDTQYF. Full variable domain (rest looked up from reference TRBV7-8 and TRBJ2-3): GAGVSQSPRYKVAKRGQDVALRCDPISGHVSLFWYQQALGQGPEFLTYFQNEAQLDKSGLPSDRFFAERPEGSVSTLKIQRTQQEDSAVYLCASSSGTGSTDTQYFGPGTRLTVL.

The chain employs TRBV15 and TRBJ2-5, with 11 bases aligning to TRBD1. The germline V gene has CDR1 LNHNV and CDR2 YYDKDF (reference sequence). V lost 0 bases to trimming and J lost 0 bases; unmatched junction nucleotides: 6. The CDR3 loop spans 18 amino acids. The CDR3: CATSREVGDRGDQETQYF. CDR3 coding DNA: TGTGCCACCAGCAGAGAGGTGGGGGACAGGGGGGACCAAGAGACCCAGTACTTC. The complete variable domain, with remaining parts taken from reference TRBV15 and TRBJ2-5, reads DAMVIQNPRYQVTQFGKPVTLSCSQTLNHNVMYWYQQKSSQAPKLLFHYYDKDFNNEADTPDNFQSRRPNTSFCFLDIRSPGLGDTAMYLCATSREVGDRGDQETQYFGPGTRLLVL.

The gene calls are TRBV5-1 and TRBJ2-2; tentatively, D is TRBD1 (6 bases). Germline loops: CDR1 SGHRS, CDR2 YFSETQ. The length of the CDR3 is 15 residues. Trimming left V 4 bases short and J 0 bases short, with 10 bases between. The CDR3 bases are TGCGCCAGCAGCCGGACAGAGACGAACACCGGGGAGCTGTTTTTT. Protein product: CASSRTETNTGELFF.

This clone was observed once. This chain connects TRBV19 to TRBJ2-1; TRBD2 agrees at 8 bases. Germline assignment: CDR1 LNHDA and CDR2 SQIVND (reference sequence). This CDR3 comprises 14 residues. V gave up 10 bases and J gave up 2 bases; unmatched junction bases: 7. The CDR3 sequence is CATAGGPTYNEQFF. The CDR3 region has the DNA TGTGCCACCGCGGGGGGACCAACCTACAATGAGCAGTTCTTC.

V is TRBV19 and J is TRBJ1-1, with 8 bases matching TRBD1. Trimming took 6 bases from V and 1 from J; bases not matched to a gene: 7. Germline V gives CDR1 LNHDA, CDR2 SQIVND (reference sequence). The CDR3 is made up of 15 amino acids. CDR3 region: CASSASDRGNTEAFF. CDR3 DNA: TGTGCCAGTAGCGCTTCCGACAGGGGGAACACTGAAGCTTTCTTT.

The rearrangement joins TRBV19 to TRBJ2-1, with D tentatively TRBD2 (7 bases). Germline V lookup: CDR1 LNHDA, CDR2 SQIVND (reference sequence). The CDR3 extends over 15 amino acids. Trimming removed 7 bases at V and 8 bases at J, with 21 bases between. CDR3 nucleotide sequence: TGTGCCAGTACCAAGAGGGGGACTATTGGAGATGAGCAGTTCTTC. This translates into CASTKRGTIGDEQFF.

The chain carries TRBV18 and TRBJ2-1; the match to TRBD2 covers 10 bases. This CDR3 has 15 amino acids. The germline gives CDR1 KGHSH, CDR2 LQKENI. V trimming: 4 bases; J trimming: 10 bases; junction bases outside the gene matches: 10. The CDR3 nucleotides read TGTGCCAGCTCACTCCCCAGCGGGAGGGCCAGAGAGCAGTTCTTC. This sequence encodes CASSLPSGRAREQFF.

The chain has TRBV6-5 and TRBJ1-2; D is perhaps TRBD1 (5 bases). V shed 2 bases and J shed 1 base, with 5 bases lying between them. CDR1 and CDR2 (germline): MNHEY, SVGAGI. The CDR3 contains 13 residues. In nucleotides, the CDR3 is TGTGCCAGCAGTTACCAGGGTAACTATGGCTACACCTTC. Translating it yields CASSYQGNYGYTF.

The gene calls are TRBV5-4 and TRBJ1-1, with 7 positions matching TRBD1. J lost 1 base, V lost 4 bases, and 10 bases had no gene match. This CDR3 region has 16 residues. Germline values: CDR1 SGHNT, CDR2 YYREEE (reference sequence). The CDR3 sequence: CASSPGGTAGNTEAFF. In nucleotides, the CDR3 is TGTGCCAGCAGCCCAGGAGGGACAGCAGGGAACACTGAAGCTTTCTTT.

This clone was found a few times. The chain combines TRBV5-4 with TRBJ2-7; D might be TRBD2 (6 bases). The CDR3 consists of 14 residues. Germline CDR1 is SGHNT and CDR2 is YYREEE (reference sequence). The V end lost 2 bases, the J end lost 6 bases, and 15 bases lay between the germline ends. The CDR3 nucleotides are TGTGCCAGCAGCTTAGGCACGGGAGAAAGCGAGCAGTACTTC. Translated: CASSLGTGESEQYF.

The CDR3 nucleotides are TGCGCCAGCAGGAATAGGGAGGGGGAAAAACTGTTTTTT. Translating it yields CASRNREGEKLFF. This chain links TRBV5-1 with TRBJ1-4; D is perhaps TRBD1 (5 bases). The CDR3 runs to 13 residues. V was cut by 5 bases and J by 8 bases, with 13 bases left in between. Germline CDR1 is SGHRS and CDR2 is YFSETQ.

CDR3 protein: CASSLAPGGWEQYF. As DNA, the CDR3 is TGTGCCAGCAGCTTAGCACCGGGAGGTTGGGAGCAGTACTTC. The rearrangement joins TRBV7-9 to TRBJ2-7; 7 bases map to TRBD2. The V segment lost 0 bases and the J segment 7 bases; nucleotides outside the gene matches: 6. Germline CDR1 reads SEHNR; CDR2 reads FQNEAQ (reference sequence). The CDR3 length is 14 residues.

The chain uses TRBV9 and TRBJ1-1, with D hard to call. The V end was cut by 3 bases, the J end by 2 bases, with 5 bases between. The CDR3 runs to 12 residues. CDR1 and CDR2 from the germline V gene are SGDLS and YYNGEE. CDR3 region: CASSATNTEAFF. The CDR3 DNA sequence: TGTGCCAGCAGCGCCACAAACACTGAAGCTTTCTTT.

This clone turned up a few times. The genes are TRBV5-6 and TRBJ2-3, with 10 bases lining up with TRBD2. Trimming took 4 bases from V and 0 from J; bases not matched to a gene: 14. CDR3 length: 19 residues. Germline lookup yields CDR1 SGHDT and CDR2 YYEEEE. CDR3 amino acids: CASSPGLAGVPASTDTQYF. CDR3 nucleotide sequence: TGTGCCAGCAGCCCCGGCCTAGCGGGAGTCCCAGCTAGCACAGATACGCAGTATTTT.